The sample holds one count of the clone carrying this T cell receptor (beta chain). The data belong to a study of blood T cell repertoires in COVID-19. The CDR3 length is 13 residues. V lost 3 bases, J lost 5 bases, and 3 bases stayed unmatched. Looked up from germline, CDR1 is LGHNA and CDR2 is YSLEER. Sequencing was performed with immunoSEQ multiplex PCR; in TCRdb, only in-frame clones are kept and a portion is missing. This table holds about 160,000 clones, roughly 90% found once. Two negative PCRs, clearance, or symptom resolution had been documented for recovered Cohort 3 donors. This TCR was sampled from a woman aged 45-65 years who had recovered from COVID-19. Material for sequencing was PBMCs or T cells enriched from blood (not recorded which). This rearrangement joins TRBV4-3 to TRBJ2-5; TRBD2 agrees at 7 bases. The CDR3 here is CASSQGLTETQYF. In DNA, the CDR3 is TGCGCCAGCAGCCAGGGACTAACGGAGACCCAGTACTTC.